These 23 T cell receptor beta chains were all obtained from the same sample, sequenced in a study of early T cells in non-severe SARS-CoV-2 infection. One entry per CDR3 protein, called by TCRdb with MiXCR from the 5' RACE reads. Among roughly 33,000 distinct CDR3 sequences listed, 5.7% were seen once. The sample taken for sequencing was whole blood. Every receptor here comes from an adult who was a healthcare worker with PCR-confirmed SARS-CoV-2 infection or an uninfected control (not recorded which).

In this sample, this clonotype turned up a few times. The J gene is TRBJ2-5, the V gene TRBV7-8; tentative D call: TRBD2 (6 bases). This CDR3 comprises 18 residues. Trimming took off 6 bases at V and 1 base at J, with 24 bases between the two ends. CDR1 and CDR2 from the germline V gene are SGHVS and FQNEAQ. Written as DNA, the CDR3 is TGTGCCAGCAGTTTAATTGGGACTCACCTCCCCCTCCAAGAGACCCAGTACTTC. As protein: CASSLIGTHLPLQETQYF.

This clonotype was recorded many times. The rearrangement joins TRBV7-8 to TRBJ2-1; no clear D. Trimming pared 5 bases from V and 13 bases from J, leaving 12 bases between. In germline, CDR1 is SGHVS, CDR2 FQNEAQ. CDR3 length: 11 residues. The CDR3 spells CASSPGYIQFF. In DNA, the CDR3 is TGTGCCAGCAGCCCCGGGTACATACAGTTCTTC.

A note on this clonotype: One junction end disagrees with the germline gene, perhaps due to a read error. The rearrangement uses TRBV12-3 or TRBV12-4 and TRBJ2-3, with 8 bases identical to TRBD2. This CDR3 has 14 amino acids. The CDR3 spells CASDYSGKTDMQYF. As DNA, the CDR3 is TGTGCCAGCGATTATAGCGGGAAGACAGATATGCAGTATTTT.

Note on this clonotype: A much larger clone lies one base from this, so it may be a read error. This chain links TRBV6-1 with TRBJ2-4, with D maybe TRBD1 (6 bases). The CDR3 spans 12 residues. Germline V gene lookup returns CDR1 MNHNS and CDR2 SASEGT. This chain's CDR3 is CANSAQGSIQYF. CDR3 DNA sequence: TGTGCCAACAGTGCCCAGGGGAGCATTCAGTACTTC.

This clonotype was seen many times. The junction does not match germline at one end; this may be a read error. The chain is built from TRBV7-8 and TRBJ2-5; D is ambiguous. The CDR3 totals 13 residues. From germline, CDR1 is SGHVS and CDR2 FQNEAQ. CDR3 in DNA: TGTGCCAGCAGTTTAGCAACCGAAGAGACCCAGTACTTC. It yields the protein CASSLATEETQYF.

This clonotype was seen at least ten times. The chain links TRBV11-2 to TRBJ2-5; D could derive from TRBD1 or TRBD2 (5 bases each). CDR3 length: 12 residues. The germline V gene has CDR1 SGHAT and CDR2 FQNNGV. The ends were cut back, 5 bases at V and 6 bases at J, with 10 bases in the middle. The CDR3 sequence is CASSEEGQTQYF. In DNA form, the CDR3 reads TGTGCCAGCAGCGAAGAGGGACAGACCCAGTACTTC.

The genes are TRBV28 and TRBJ1-6; D remains unclear. The germline CDR1 and CDR2 sequences are MDHEN and SYDVKM. V was clipped by 2 bases and J by 6 bases, with 11 bases between them. The CDR3 spans 15 residues. The CDR3 sequence: CASSLVLLPNSPLHF. Written as DNA, the CDR3 is TGTGCCAGCAGTTTAGTCCTACTACCTAATTCACCCCTCCACTTT.

The sample holds a few counts of this clonotype. The V call is TRBV13, the J call TRBJ2-7; tentative D call: TRBD1 (6 bases). This CDR3 comprises 13 residues. With 2 bases removed from V and 1 base from J, the gap between germline ends came to 6 bases. Germline assignment: CDR1 PRHDT and CDR2 FYEKMQ (reference sequence). For the CDR3, the DNA is TGTGCCAGCAGCTTAACAGGGTCCTACGAGCAGTACTTC. Its protein is CASSLTGSYEQYF.

This clonotype has ten or more counts. V gene TRBV20-1 combines with J gene TRBJ2-1; possibly TRBD2 for D (5 bases). The CDR3 extends over 14 amino acids. The germline gives CDR1 DFQATT, CDR2 SNEGSKA (reference sequence). Trimming took 6 bases from V and 5 from J, leaving 17 bases between them. CDR3 sequence: CSADARVINNEQFF. For the CDR3, the DNA is TGCAGTGCCGATGCGAGGGTTATCAACAATGAGCAGTTCTTC.

Ten or more counts support this clonotype. J is TRBJ2-3 and V is TRBV7-9, with D perhaps given as TRBD1 or TRBD2 (5 bases each). The V gene lost 6 bases and the J gene lost 3 bases, with 13 bases spanning the gap. This CDR3 is built from 14 residues. Looked up from germline, CDR1 is SEHNR and CDR2 is FQNEAQ (reference sequence). CDR3 amino acids: CASSLRGATDTQYF. The CDR3, as DNA: TGTGCCAGCAGTTTAAGGGGAGCGACAGATACGCAGTATTTT.

This clonotype was seen ten or more times. The V call is TRBV7-2, the J call TRBJ2-3; 8 bases are shared with TRBD2. The junction had 9 bases not matched to a gene; V was cut back by 1 base and J by 6 bases. CDR3 length equals 16 residues. CDR1 is SGHTA, CDR2 FQGNSA, per germline. The DNA of the CDR3 is TGTGCCAGCAGCTTAGTGGTACTAGCGGTTGTTGATACGCAGTATTTT. It translates to CASSLVVLAVVDTQYF.

This clonotype occurred a few times. The chain joins TRBV7-7 to TRBJ2-2; the D gene is possibly TRBD1 (6 bases). Per germline, CDR1 SSHAT and CDR2 FNYEAQ (reference sequence). Trimming left V 5 bases short and J 3 bases short, with 16 bases between. The CDR3 sequence is 16 residues long. The CDR3 nucleotides are TGTGCCAGCAGCAATTTCGGAAAGGGGGACACCGGGGAGCTGTTTTTT. It specifies CASSNFGKGDTGELFF.

This clonotype was seen ten or more times. The chain has TRBV7-2 and TRBJ1-1; TRBD1 is a possible D gene (5 bases). This CDR3 spans 13 amino acids. Trimming shortened V by 5 bases and J by 12 bases, and 19 bases separated the two germline ends. Germline V gives CDR1 SGHTA, CDR2 FQGNSA. The CDR3 nucleotides are TGTGCCAGCAGCCGTGGACGGACATCGCCGTCTTTCTTT. This encodes CASSRGRTSPSFF.

This clonotype has at least ten counts. This chain joins TRBV6-1 and TRBJ1-5; no clear D. Trimming removed 4 bases from V and 3 bases from J, with 13 bases in between. The germline V gene has CDR1 MNHNS and CDR2 SASEGT. The CDR3 spans 15 residues. CDR3 amino acids: CASSAVGQDNQPQHF. As DNA, the CDR3 is TGTGCCAGCAGTGCAGTAGGGCAGGACAATCAGCCCCAGCATTTT.

This rearrangement joins TRBV28 to TRBJ2-4, with D possibly being TRBD2 (5 bases). CDR1 is MDHEN and CDR2 is SYDVKM in the germline V gene. Trimming took off 8 bases at V and 8 bases at J, with 16 bases between the two ends. The CDR3 totals 13 residues. This CDR3 is CASRNGVSYIQYF. CDR3 DNA: TGTGCCAGCCGCAACGGGGTCTCGTACATTCAGTACTTC.

In this sample, this clonotype turned up a few times. The V gene is TRBV27, the J gene TRBJ2-1; TRBD2 matches at 7 bases. The V gene end was trimmed by 5 bases and the J gene end by 7 bases; junction bases not matched to a gene: 14. The CDR3 covers 16 residues. Germline CDR1 reads MNHEY; CDR2 reads SMNVEV (reference sequence). This CDR3 reads CASSTLGGEGRNEQFF. As DNA, the CDR3 is TGTGCCAGCAGTACCTTGGGGGGGGAGGGCCGAAATGAGCAGTTCTTC.

This chain uses TRBV19 with TRBJ2-3; D unresolved. V shed 3 bases and J shed 4 bases, with 11 bases lying between them. The CDR3 has 14 amino acids. CDR1 LNHDA and CDR2 SQIVND come from the germline V gene (reference sequence). CDR3 residues: CASSIPGKADTQYF. CDR3 nucleotides: TGTGCCAGTAGTATCCCCGGCAAAGCAGATACGCAGTATTTT.

V is TRBV7-9 and J is TRBJ2-7, with D uncertain. V was pared by 3 bases and J by 0 bases, with 9 bases between. The length of the CDR3 is 14 residues. Germline V gives CDR1 SEHNR, CDR2 FQNEAQ (reference sequence). CDR3 coding DNA: TGTGCCAGCAGCTTTTCTGAGTCCTCCTACGAGCAGTACGTC. Protein: CASSFSESSYEQYV.

The table lists this clonotype with many counts. The V gene is TRBV7-2, the J gene TRBJ2-7, with D possibly TRBD1 on 6 matching bases. The CDR3 totals 15 residues. V dropped 5 bases and J dropped 0 bases, with 14 bases sitting between them. Germline CDR1 reads SGHTA; CDR2 reads FQGNSA. The CDR3 here is CASSPQGRSSYEQYV. The DNA of the CDR3 is TGTGCCAGCAGCCCACAGGGCAGGAGCTCCTACGAGCAGTACGTC.

For this clonotype: This sequence may be a read error, since a much larger clone differs from it by one base. The V and J genes are TRBV5-1 and TRBJ2-1, with 7 bases matching TRBD2. The CDR3 is made up of 12 amino acids. The V gene's germline CDR1 is SGHRS and CDR2 YFSETQ. CDR3: CASWDYYNVQFF. For the CDR3, the DNA is TGCGCCAGCTGGGACTACTACAATGTGCAGTTCTTC.

Only a few counts were recorded for this clonotype. The V call is TRBV7-3, the J call TRBJ2-1; 8 bases are a match to TRBD2. The CDR3 loop spans 15 amino acids. V shed 1 base and J 3 bases; nucleotides not matched to a gene: 2. Germline values: CDR1 SGHTA, CDR2 FQGTGA. The chain's CDR3 is CASSLIAGGYNEQFF. CDR3 nucleotides: TGTGCCAGCAGCTTAATTGCGGGGGGCTACAATGAGCAGTTCTTC.

Remarks on this clonotype: A much larger clone lies one base from this, so it may be a read error. This chain links TRBV7-7 with TRBJ2-5, with 9 bases lining up with TRBD1. V trimming: 4 bases; J trimming: 7 bases; junction bases outside the gene matches: 4. The CDR3 contains 13 residues. Germline V gene data show CDR1 as SSHAT and CDR2 as FNYEAQ (reference sequence). The CDR3, as DNA: TGTGCCAGCAGCTGGACAGGGGATGGGACCCAGTACTTC. Its translation is CASSWTGDGTQYF.

This clonotype was recorded many times. The J gene is TRBJ2-1, the V gene TRBV18; a weak D match, TRBD1 (6 bases). V was shortened by 0 bases and J by 7 bases, with 16 bases between the two germline ends. Germline-derived CDR1 and CDR2 are KGHSH and LQKENI. The CDR3 has 16 amino acids. The CDR3 region is CASSPPAGVVKNEQFF. For the CDR3, the DNA is TGTGCCAGCTCACCACCGGCAGGGGTCGTAAAAAATGAGCAGTTCTTC.